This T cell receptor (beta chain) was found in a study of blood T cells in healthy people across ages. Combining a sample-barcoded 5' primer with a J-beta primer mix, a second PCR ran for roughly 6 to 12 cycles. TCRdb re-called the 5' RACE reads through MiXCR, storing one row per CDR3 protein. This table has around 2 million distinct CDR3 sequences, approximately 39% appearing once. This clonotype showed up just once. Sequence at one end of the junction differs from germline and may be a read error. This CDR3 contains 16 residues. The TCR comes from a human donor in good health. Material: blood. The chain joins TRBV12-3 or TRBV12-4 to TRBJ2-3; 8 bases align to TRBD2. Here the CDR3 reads CASSLGAGGSTDTEYF. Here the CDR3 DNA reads TGTGCCAGCAGTTTAGGGGCGGGGGGAAGCACAGATACGGAGTATTTT.